Listed here are 24 T cell receptor beta chains from one sample, sequenced in a study of post-analysis software for immune sequencing data. These receptors have no identified antigens. Unique molecular identifiers were present in the TCR beta cDNA libraries. Via MiXCR, TCRdb re-called the PCR reads, giving one row per CDR3 protein. The sample yields about 500,000 distinct CDR3 sequences, approximately 45% seen once. General observations from the study: Four or five TRBV segments, TRBV5-6, TRBV5-1 and TRBV20-1 among them, were found more frequent in patients than controls.

Sequencing was done on a sample of blood. These receptors came from a girl aged 10 to 17 with multiple sclerosis.

This chain links TRBV28 with TRBJ2-7, with TRBD1 as a possible D gene (5 bases). The CDR3 sequence is 13 residues long. The germline CDR1 and CDR2 sequences are MDHEN and SYDVKM. Deletions cut 4 bases from V and 2 bases from J, with 9 bases between. In nucleotides, the CDR3 is TGTGCCAGCAGTTGGACAAGGCCCTACGAGCAGTACTTC. This translates into CASSWTRPYEQYF.

This clonotype turned up a few times. CDR3 in DNA: TGTGCCACCAGCAATTGGGCTGAGACCCAGTACTTC. Amino acid sequence: CATSNWAETQYF. The rearrangement joins TRBV15 to TRBJ2-5; D not resolved. This CDR3 contains 12 residues. CDR1 and CDR2 (germline): LNHNV, YYDKDF (reference sequence). The V end lost 4 bases, the J end lost 5 bases, and 8 bases lay between the germline ends.

V gene TRBV20-1 combines with J gene TRBJ2-1; a weak D match, TRBD2 (6 bases). The ends were cut back, 4 bases at V and 1 base at J, with 14 bases in the middle. In germline, CDR1 is DFQATT, CDR2 SNEGSKA (reference sequence). This CDR3 is 15 amino acids long. CDR3 sequence: CSATADSGSYNEQFF. CDR3 bases: TGCAGTGCTACGGCTGATAGCGGTTCCTACAATGAGCAGTTCTTC.

This clonotype turned up a few times. V usage is TRBV5-6 and J usage is TRBJ2-3; D call uncertain. Trimming removed 4 bases at V and 5 bases at J, with 5 bases between. The CDR3 contains 11 residues. Looked up from germline, CDR1 is SGHDT and CDR2 is YYEEEE. CDR3 sequence: CASSHEDTQYF. The CDR3 DNA reads TGTGCCAGCAGCCACGAAGATACGCAGTATTTT.

The V and J genes are TRBV7-3 and TRBJ1-1; D might be TRBD1 (5 bases). The CDR3 is 15 residues long. Deletions cut 0 bases from V and 4 bases from J, with 12 bases between. CDR1 and CDR2 from the germline V gene are SGHTA and FQGTGA. For the CDR3, the DNA is TGTGCCAGCAGCTTAACGGGGGGAAGGGGCACTGAAGCTTTCTTT. Its protein product is CASSLTGGRGTEAFF.

This chain joins TRBV6-1 and TRBJ1-5; 8 positions agree with TRBD1. Looked up from germline, CDR1 is MNHNS and CDR2 is SASEGT. The CDR3 totals 13 residues. V trimming: 10 bases; J trimming: 1 base; junction bases outside the gene matches: 3. CDR3 in amino acids: CATWTGSNQPQHF. In DNA form, the CDR3 reads TGTGCCACCTGGACAGGGAGCAATCAGCCCCAGCATTTT.

J is TRBJ2-1 and V is TRBV27, with unresolved D. Trimming shortened V by 7 bases and J by 6 bases, and 16 bases separated the two germline ends. Germline V gene data show CDR1 as MNHEY and CDR2 as SMNVEV (reference sequence). The CDR3 spans 14 residues. This chain's CDR3 is CASKALGRSNEQFF. CDR3 sequence (DNA): TGTGCCAGCAAAGCCCTCGGGCGAAGCAATGAGCAGTTCTTC.

V gene TRBV12-3 or TRBV12-4 combines with J gene TRBJ1-2; possible D gene TRBD1, 5 bases. The CDR3 spans 14 residues. V gave up 3 bases and J gave up 2 bases, with 10 bases separating them. CDR3 DNA sequence: TGTGCCAGCAGTTTCAGGGTGTCCAACTATGGCTACACCTTC. It codes for CASSFRVSNYGYTF.

This clonotype was counted between two and nine times. This chain joins TRBV20-1 and TRBJ2-1, with 10 positions matching TRBD2. The V gene's germline CDR1 is DFQATT and CDR2 SNEGSKA (reference sequence). The CDR3 contains 16 residues. The J segment lost 5 bases and the V segment lost 1 base, leaving 8 bases of the junction unmatched. CDR3 coding DNA: TGCAGTGCTAGAGCTCCCGGGACTAGCGTCGACAATGAGCAGTTCTTC. Translation: CSARAPGTSVDNEQFF.

This clonotype turned up a few times. V is TRBV4-1 and J is TRBJ2-5; D may be TRBD1 (6 bases). TRBJ2-7 matches the DNA end more closely, so the J call is doubtful. There are 13 residues in the CDR3. Germline V lookup: CDR1 MGHRA, CDR2 YSYEKL. The CDR3 here is CASSQGQEYEQYF. DNA for the CDR3: TGCGCCAGCAGCCAAGGACAGGAATACGAGCAGTACTTC.

The V gene is TRBV5-1, the J gene TRBJ2-7, with 7 bases aligning to TRBD1. Germline V gives CDR1 SGHRS, CDR2 YFSETQ. J gave up 0 bases and V 5 bases, and 8 bases lay outside the gene matches. The CDR3 has 15 amino acids. The DNA for the CDR3 is TGCGCCAGCAGTGGACAGGCTAAAAGCTCCTACGAGCAGTACTTC. The encoded protein is CASSGQAKSSYEQYF.

The table lists this clonotype with many counts. The rearrangement uses TRBV20-1 and TRBJ2-3, with TRBD1 matching 8 bases. Trimming took 3 bases from V and 3 from J; bases not matched to a gene: 8. Per the germline V gene, CDR1 is DFQATT and CDR2 is SNEGSKA (reference sequence). CDR3 size: 15 residues. The CDR3 DNA reads TGCAGTGCTAGTATGGATCGGACAGGGACAGATACGCAGTATTTT. It encodes CSASMDRTGTDTQYF.

This chain uses TRBV3-1 with TRBJ2-5; the match to TRBD2 covers 9 bases. The CDR3 has 18 amino acids. Unmatched junction bases numbered 17, after V lost 5 bases and J lost 4 bases. The germline V gene encodes CDR1 LGHDT and CDR2 YNNKEL (reference sequence). The CDR3 here is CASSARELAGWKVETQYF. CDR3 coding DNA: TGTGCCAGCAGCGCAAGAGAACTAGCGGGCTGGAAGGTAGAGACCCAGTACTTC.

V and J are TRBV20-1 and TRBJ2-7; TRBD2 matches 10 bases. CDR3 length: 15 amino acids. Germline assignment: CDR1 DFQATT and CDR2 SNEGSKA (reference sequence). Unmatched junction bases numbered 11, after V lost 6 bases and J lost 3 bases. CDR3 sequence reads: CSASDEREGSYEQYF. As DNA, the CDR3 is TGCAGTGCGTCGGATGAGCGGGAGGGAAGCTACGAGCAGTACTTC.

The rearrangement joins TRBV15 to TRBJ2-7; no firm D call. Trimming shortened V by 0 bases and J by 3 bases, and 12 bases separated the two germline ends. There are 15 residues in the CDR3. Per germline, CDR1 LNHNV and CDR2 YYDKDF (reference sequence). CDR3 DNA sequence: TGTGCCACCAGCAGAGATCCGATTGGGCGCTACGAGCAGTACTTC. Translation gives CATSRDPIGRYEQYF.

The chain combines TRBV6-6 with TRBJ2-3, with 7 bases fitting TRBD2. The ends lost 6 bases at V and 0 bases at J; junction bases unmatched: 6. Per the germline V gene, CDR1 is MNHNY and CDR2 is SVGAGI (reference sequence). The CDR3 runs 15 residues. The CDR3 sequence: CASSSAGPSTDTQYF. The CDR3 DNA sequence: TGTGCCAGCAGCTCAGCGGGGCCTAGCACAGATACGCAGTATTTT.

The chain links TRBV28 to TRBJ2-6; the D gene is possibly TRBD1 (6 bases). Germline V gene data show CDR1 as MDHEN and CDR2 as SYDVKM. This CDR3 is built from 16 residues. The V gene lost 4 bases and the J gene lost 1 base, with 11 bases spanning the gap. The CDR3 reads CASSSTQGSGANVLTF. In DNA, the CDR3 is TGTGCCAGCAGTTCAACCCAGGGGTCTGGGGCCAACGTCCTGACTTTC.

The gene calls are TRBV12-3 or TRBV12-4 and TRBJ1-4, with D maybe TRBD1 (5 bases). This CDR3 has 15 residues. V lost 7 bases and J lost 5, with 17 bases in between. The CDR3 protein is CASIHKGGENEKLFF. For the CDR3, the DNA is TGTGCCAGCATCCACAAGGGAGGGGAGAATGAAAAACTGTTTTTT.

The genes are TRBV7-9 and TRBJ2-3, with 11 bases fitting TRBD2. V shed 5 bases, J shed 1 base, and the junction held 8 bases outside the gene matches. The CDR3 is 17 residues long. Germline loops: CDR1 SEHNR, CDR2 FQNEAQ (reference sequence). This CDR3 reads CASSQGLAVFRTDTQYF. CDR3 in DNA: TGTGCCAGCAGCCAGGGACTAGCGGTCTTCCGCACAGATACGCAGTATTTT.

The V call is TRBV10-3, the J call TRBJ2-6; D is ambiguous. Germline V gives CDR1 ENHRY, CDR2 SYGVKD. The CDR3 is made up of 17 amino acids. The germline V and J ends were trimmed by 0 bases and 0 bases, with 9 bases remaining between them. CDR3 region: CAISESMRTSGANVLTF. The CDR3 DNA is TGTGCCATCAGTGAGTCGATGCGGACCTCTGGGGCCAACGTCCTGACTTTC.

This clonotype was counted a few times. A junction end diverges from the germline sequence, so it may reflect a read error. The chain uses TRBV24-1 and TRBJ2-3; 11 bases are shared with TRBD2. CDR3 size: 14 residues. Germline CDR1 and CDR2: KGHDR and SFDVKD. CDR3 DNA: TGTGCCGCCAGGACTAGCGGGAGCACAGATACGCAGTATTTT. This sequence encodes CAARTSGSTDTQYF.

The chain recombines TRBV11-2 with TRBJ1-2, with D hard to call. V gave up 1 base and J gave up 6 bases, with 12 bases separating them. Germline CDR1 SGHAT, CDR2 FQNNGV. The CDR3 sequence is 14 residues long. The CDR3 is CASSLVANEDGYTF. The CDR3 bases are TGTGCCAGCAGCTTAGTTGCGAACGAGGATGGCTACACCTTC.

The chain joins TRBV9 to TRBJ2-1, with a possible D match to TRBD1 (6 bases). The germline V gene encodes CDR1 SGDLS and CDR2 YYNGEE. Trimming removed 4 bases from V and 8 bases from J, with 19 bases in between. The CDR3 loop spans 15 amino acids. CDR3 sequence: CASSPDLDRTDEQFF. The CDR3 nucleotides are TGTGCCAGCAGCCCCGATCTAGACAGGACAGATGAGCAGTTCTTC.

V usage is TRBV12-3 or TRBV12-4 and J usage is TRBJ1-2; D possibly corresponds to TRBD1 (6 bases). The CDR3 spans 13 residues. V lost 5 bases to trimming and J lost 6 bases, with 13 bases between them. The CDR3 DNA is TGTGCCAGCAGTCCAAGCGACAGGAATGGCTACACCTTC. Amino acids: CASSPSDRNGYTF.